These 31 T cell receptor beta chains came from one sample sequenced in a study of tumor and adjacent non-tumor tissue in lung cancer. A modified ARM-PCR protocol with three rounds of nested PCR amplified TCRbeta. Using its own MiXCR run on the multiplex PCR reads, TCRdb lists one record per CDR3 protein. The sample holds fewer than 75,000 distinct CDR3 sequences, 76% seen once. No cell sorting was done before RNA was extracted from the tissue. Distant lung tissue was collected more than 3 cm away from the tumor edge. Sequenced material: distant non-tumor lung tissue. These receptors originate from a man in his 60s with non-small cell lung cancer.

Regarding this clonotype: At one end, the junction sequence differs from germline, possibly due to a read error. The CDR3 DNA follows: TGCACCGTTGGTGAAGTGGAGAACACTGAAGCTTCCTTT. It yields the protein CTVGEVENTEASF. The chain recombines TRBV29-1 with TRBJ1-1; the D is unclear. The CDR3 contains 13 residues. Germline CDR1 is SQVTM and CDR2 is ANQGSEA.

V usage is TRBV13 and J usage is TRBJ2-3; D gene uncertain. The germline V and J ends were trimmed by 1 base and 3 bases, with 11 bases remaining between them. This CDR3 contains 15 residues. The germline V gene encodes CDR1 PRHDT and CDR2 FYEKMQ (reference sequence). CDR3 DNA: TGTGCCAGCAGCTTAGTGAGACATAATACAGATACGCAGTATTTT. Its protein is CASSLVRHNTDTQYF. The full variable domain, its missing parts supplied by reference TRBV13 and TRBJ2-3, is AAGVIQSPRHLIKEKRETATLKCYPIPRHDTVYWYQQGPGQDPQFLISFYEKMQSDKGSIPDRFSAQQFSDYHSELNMSSLELGDSALYFCASSLVRHNTDTQYFGPGTRLTVL.

About this clonotype: The junction departs from the called germline gene at one end, perhaps through a read error. The rearrangement links TRBV28 to TRBJ1-6; 9 bases are a match to TRBD1. Per germline, CDR1 MDHEN and CDR2 SYDVKM. The length of the CDR3 is 15 residues. The CDR3 reads CTSSLAGQGFSHLHF. CDR3 sequence (DNA): TGTACCAGCAGTTTAGCGGGACAGGGTTTTTCACACCTCCACTTT.

Details on this clonotype: A read error may account for a junction end that differs from germline. This chain connects TRBV5-1 to TRBJ2-6; D could derive from TRBD1 or TRBD2 (6 bases each). The V gene's germline CDR1 is SGHRS and CDR2 YFSETQ. The CDR3 is 16 amino acids. The DNA of the CDR3 is TGCGCCAGCAGCCAGGGGAGTGTTGGCGGGGCCAAGGTCCTAACTTTC. Translated, it gives CASSQGSVGGAKVLTF.

As for this clonotype: A single base separates this from a much larger clone, so it may be a read error. V usage is TRBV5-1 and J usage is TRBJ2-1, with unresolved D. The CDR3 has 13 amino acids. Germline V gene data show CDR1 as SGHRS and CDR2 as YFSETQ. The ends were cut back, 4 bases at V and 0 bases at J, with 5 bases in the middle. CDR3 bases: TGCGCCAGCAGCACCAGCTCCTACAATGAGCAGTTCTTC. This codes for CASSTSSYNEQFF.

In the case of this clonotype: Relative to the germline gene, one junction end is altered; a read error may explain this. The genes are TRBV6-5 and TRBJ2-6, with a possible D match to TRBD2 (6 bases). CDR1 is MNHEY, CDR2 SVGAGI, per germline. This CDR3 contains 14 residues. This CDR3 is CASGGLSGANVLTF. CDR3 in DNA: TGTGCCAGCGGAGGGCTATCTGGGGCCAATGTCCTGACTTTC.

The CDR3 sequence: CALSSTGETQYF. DNA for the CDR3: TGTGCCCTTTCCTCGACTGGAGAGACCCAGTACTTC. V and J are TRBV10-3 and TRBJ2-5; D is undetermined. The ends were cut back, 11 bases at V and 4 bases at J, with 14 bases in the middle. CDR1 ENHRY and CDR2 SYGVKD come from the germline V gene. The length of the CDR3 is 12 residues.

Notes on this clonotype: In this CDR3 the conserved last residue, phenylalanine or tryptophan, is missing, so a read error is likely. The DNA is omitted, as the CDR3 cannot be located on it reliably, and the CDR3 follows TCRdb's listing. V and J are TRBV6-2 or TRBV6-3 and TRBJ2-5; TRBD2, the table's D call, lacks a check against the DNA. Germline CDR1 is MNHEY and CDR2 is SVGEGT. The CDR3 comprises 14 residues, both ends counted. The CDR3 protein is CASSQREWSETKYS.

Regarding this clonotype: One end of the junction fails to match germline, which may point to a read error. V and J are TRBV29-1 and TRBJ2-5, with D unclear. Per germline, CDR1 SQVTM and CDR2 ANQGSEA. The CDR3 is 13 amino acids. CDR3 amino acids: CSGETCVQETHYF. Written as DNA, the CDR3 is TGCAGCGGTGAAACATGTGTACAAGAGACCCACTACTTC.

The table lists this clonotype with many counts. This rearrangement joins TRBV6-1 to TRBJ1-5; tentatively, D is TRBD1 (5 bases). V lost 8 bases and J 2 bases, leaving 10 bases between the germline ends. The germline V gene has CDR1 MNHNS and CDR2 SASEGT. The CDR3 is 13 amino acids. CDR3 in DNA: TGTGCCAGCCAGAGGGACGGCAATCAGCCCCAGCATTTT. This gives the protein CASQRDGNQPQHF.

A note on this clonotype: Mismatch with germline at one junction end may stem from a read error. The genes are TRBV25-1 and TRBJ2-1, with unresolved D. This CDR3 is built from 11 residues. Germline values: CDR1 MGHDK, CDR2 SYGVNS. The CDR3 bases are TGTGTCAGCAGTAAAGTGGTGGAGCAGTTCTTC. Translated, it gives CVSSKVVEQFF.

The count of this clonotype is one. The germline gene is not matched at one end of the junction; a read error may be the cause. V gene TRBV12-3 or TRBV12-4 combines with J gene TRBJ1-5; no definite D call. This CDR3 has 16 amino acids. The DNA of the CDR3 is TGTGCCAGCAGCCCGCCAGGCAAATATAGCAATCAGCTCCAGCATTTT. Translated: CASSPPGKYSNQLQHF.

In the case of this clonotype: At one end the junction does not follow the germline gene, possibly because of a read error. In DNA form, the CDR3 reads TGCGCCAGCAGCAAAGAGAGTCCCGGGACAGGGGTGAACACCTTTTATTTT. Its protein product is CASSKESPGTGVNTFYF. The chain joins TRBV4-1 to TRBJ1-3; 10 positions match TRBD1. The CDR3 contains 17 residues. CDR1 is MGHRA and CDR2 is YSYEKL in the germline V gene.

In regard to this clonotype: No conserved phenylalanine or tryptophan is present at the end of the CDR3, so a read error is the likely explanation. It is unclear where the CDR3 begins or ends on the DNA, so no DNA is shown, and the CDR3 is as TCRdb lists it. This sequence joins TRBV6-2 or TRBV6-3 and TRBJ2-7; whether TRBD1, the table's D call, matches the DNA was not checked. CDR1 MNHEY and CDR2 SVGEGT come from the germline V gene. The CDR3 sequence runs 14 residues, both termini included. Here the CDR3 reads CASRRWGPTYEQHL.

This chain connects TRBV12-3 or TRBV12-4 to TRBJ2-1; D might be TRBD1 or TRBD2, each matching 6 bases. Between the trimmed V and J ends, which lost 3 bases and 10 bases, there was a span of 16 bases. The CDR3 is made up of 14 amino acids. The CDR3: CASSFEPGAKEQFF. CDR3 DNA: TGTGCCAGCAGTTTCGAGCCGGGGGCTAAGGAGCAGTTCTTC.

Regarding this clonotype: Mismatch with germline at one junction end may stem from a read error. The chain carries TRBV28 and TRBJ2-1; D not resolved. This CDR3 is 14 amino acids long. Germline CDR1 MDHEN, CDR2 SYDVKM. CDR3 sequence: CAISLGGTYNEQFF. CDR3 DNA: TGTGCCATCAGTTTGGGTGGAACGTACAATGAGCAGTTCTTC.

As for this clonotype: The junction shows a germline mismatch at one end, possibly a read error. J is TRBJ2-1 and V is TRBV5-8, with D tentatively TRBD2 (6 bases). Germline CDR1 reads SGHTS; CDR2 reads YDEGEE. This CDR3 region has 18 residues. As DNA, the CDR3 is TGTGCCAACAGCTTGGACGAAAAATTAGGGAGGTCCTACAATGAGCAGTTCTTC. Amino acid sequence: CANSLDEKLGRSYNEQFF.

The chain joins TRBV29-1 to TRBJ2-5; 9 bases align to TRBD1. CDR1 is SQVTM, CDR2 ANQGSEA, per germline. This CDR3 comprises 15 residues. The CDR3 loop is CRIIGQGRVGETQYF. In DNA, the CDR3 is TGCAGAATCATCGGACAGGGGCGCGTAGGAGAGACCCAGTACTTC.

In this sample, this clonotype turned up a few times. The junction departs from germline at one end; a sequencing error may be responsible. The chain couples TRBV5-1 to TRBJ2-3, with TRBD2 identical over 10 bases. The germline V gene has CDR1 SGHRS and CDR2 YFSETQ. CDR3 size: 15 residues. CDR3 sequence reads: CVSSQLAGGTDTQYF. CDR3 nucleotides: TGTGTCAGCAGCCAGCTAGCGGGAGGCACAGATACGCAGTATTTT.

The chain combines TRBV11-1 with TRBJ2-2; D ambiguous. V shed 7 bases and J shed 11 bases, with 20 bases lying between them. This CDR3 is built from 14 residues. The germline gives CDR1 SGHAT, CDR2 FQDESV (reference sequence). The CDR3 region is CASNYISGIGELFF. In DNA, the CDR3 is TGTGCCAGCAACTATATTAGTGGCATCGGAGAGCTGTTTTTT.

Worth noting for this clonotype: Since no conserved phenylalanine or tryptophan closes the CDR3, a read error is the likely cause. The chain carries TRBV11-3 and TRBJ2-7; 7 bases line up with TRBD1. There are 15 residues in the CDR3. The J segment lost 0 bases and the V segment lost 3 bases, leaving 5 bases of the junction unmatched. CDR1 is SGHNT and CDR2 is YENEEA in the germline V gene. This CDR3 reads CASSFEDRSSYEQYL. The CDR3 DNA follows: TGTGCCAGCAGCTTCGAGGACAGGAGCTCCTACGAGCAGTACTTA.

Comments on this clonotype: It may be a read error: a sequence one base away is much more abundant. The chain couples TRBV4-1 to TRBJ1-5; D might be TRBD1 (6 bases). The CDR3 length is 15 residues. In germline, CDR1 is MGHRA, CDR2 YSYEKL. The CDR3 DNA is TGCTCCAGCAGCCGGCTTTCAGGGGTCGATCAGCCCCAGCATTTT. Its protein is CSSSRLSGVDQPQHF.

About this clonotype: One end of the junction varies from germline; a read error may be responsible. This chain uses TRBV5-6 with TRBJ2-3; 13 nucleotides align to TRBD2. Germline CDR1 and CDR2: SGHDT and YYEEEE. The CDR3 length is 16 residues. CDR3 nucleotides: TGTGCCAGCAGCGACCTGACTAGCGGGAGGATATATACGCGGTATTTT. This translates into CASSDLTSGRIYTRYF.

Only a few counts were recorded for this clonotype. The junction differs from germline at one of its ends, possibly a read error. This chain links TRBV11-1 with TRBJ2-1, with D unresolved. The CDR3 has 15 amino acids. Germline V gene lookup returns CDR1 SGHAT and CDR2 FQDESV (reference sequence). CDR3 DNA: TGTGCCAGCAGCCCACGCGTGATTCCGGTGAATGGGCAGTTCTTC. This encodes CASSPRVIPVNGQFF.

As for this clonotype: Just one base apart from a much larger clone, this may be a read error. The rearrangement joins TRBV5-4 to TRBJ1-1; D gene ambiguous. The CDR3 is 13 amino acids. Germline CDR1 and CDR2: SGHNT and YYREEE (reference sequence). The CDR3 DNA sequence: TGTACCAGCAGCCCCCCCGGGATGACTGAAGCTTTCTTT. Protein product: CTSSPPGMTEAFF.

With regard to this clonotype: A much bigger clone sits one base away, suggesting this may be a read error. The chain joins TRBV2 to TRBJ1-4; the D gene is possibly TRBD1 (5 bases). The length of the CDR3 is 14 residues. Germline CDR1 reads SNHLY; CDR2 reads FYNNEI. CDR3 coding DNA: TGTGCCAGCAAGGACGGGGGAGTGGATGAAAAACCGTTTTTT. This encodes CASKDGGVDEKPFF.

The V gene is TRBV7-9, the J gene TRBJ2-3, with TRBD2 as a possible D gene (5 bases). The V end lost 5 bases, the J end lost 0 bases, and 12 bases lay between the germline ends. CDR3 size: 15 residues. CDR1 SEHNR and CDR2 FQNEAQ come from the germline V gene (reference sequence). CDR3 nucleotide sequence: TGTGCCAGCAGCGAACTAGAGGCTAGCACAGATACGCAGTATTTT. This translates into CASSELEASTDTQYF.

The chain carries TRBV6-1 and TRBJ1-5, with D perhaps matching TRBD1 (6 bases). The CDR3 covers 14 residues. Germline assignment: CDR1 MNHNS and CDR2 SASEGT. Trimming took off 8 bases at V and 10 bases at J, with 21 bases between the two ends. This CDR3 is CASCVQGGEHPQHF. The CDR3 DNA reads as TGTGCCAGCTGTGTACAGGGAGGAGAACATCCCCAGCATTTT.

In regard to this clonotype: The germline gene is not matched at one end of the junction; a read error may be the cause. The chain joins TRBV11-3 to TRBJ2-3; 7 bases are shared with TRBD2. Germline assignment: CDR1 SGHNT and CDR2 YENEEA. CDR3 length equals 17 residues. The CDR3 sequence: CASSPTTGRPMYDTQYF. DNA for the CDR3: TGCGCTAGCAGCCCTACTACCGGGAGGCCGATGTATGATACGCAGTATTTT.

Sample share makes this clonotype medium-sized. V gene TRBV29-1 combines with J gene TRBJ2-3, with D possibly TRBD1 on 5 matching bases. The CDR3 has 13 residues. Trimming removed 7 bases from V and 9 bases from J, with 20 bases in between. Germline V gives CDR1 SQVTM, CDR2 ANQGSEA. CDR3 nucleotides: TGCAGCGCCCTCACCCTCAGGGATTCGACGCAGTATTTT. It yields the protein CSALTLRDSTQYF.

Regarding this clonotype: The junction departs from germline at one end; a sequencing error may be responsible. J is TRBJ2-7 and V is TRBV5-5, with D tentatively TRBD1 or TRBD2 (5 bases each). The CDR3 loop spans 18 amino acids. Germline V gene sequence: CDR1 SGHKS, CDR2 YYEKEE (reference sequence). In DNA form, the CDR3 reads TGTGCCGGCAGCCCGCTTGGGTCGTTCGGGACGGATTTTTACGGGCAGTACTTC. It yields the protein CAGSPLGSFGTDFYGQYF.